This T cell receptor (beta chain) appears in the sequencing data of a study of T cell changes during pregnancy in multiple sclerosis (dated by TCRdb to between 2017 and 2020). Describing the broader study: The study looked at changes in the T cell repertoire across pregnancy in women with multiple sclerosis.

The CDR3 covers 13 residues, taking in both the cysteine and the phenylalanine. Kept here is only the CDR3 DNA, which spans 39 bases and is read in frame from base 1. V is pared back by 5 bases and J by 7 bases, with 14 bases lying between the germline termini. From the germline V gene, CDR1 is MDHEN and CDR2 is SYDVKM. Worth noting for this clone: This receptor's antigen is unknown. Base quality data are lacking; no much larger clone is found one base away.

The library was made by the immunoSEQ multiplex PCR assay. TCRdb carries this immuneACCESS record with in-frame sequences only. Its versions omit some clonotypes, under half of them owing to an unresolved V gene in the studies checked, with the rest unexplained. This sample is represented by tens of thousands of clones; around 90% of them were singletons. The ten biggest clones cover around 2.6% of the sample. Material: peripheral blood, obtained before pregnancy. The source is a female donor with multiple sclerosis, enrolled in a pregnancy study. The sequence links TRBV28 to TRBJ1-1, with the D segment identity uncertain. The CDR3 protein is CASSLPRRVEAFF. The nucleotide sequence is TGTGCCAGCAGTCTTCCCCGACGGGTTGAAGCTTTCTTT.